This T cell receptor (beta chain) was captured by sequencing in a study of Ad26.COV2.S vaccination and SARS-CoV-2 variants. Findings of the study overall: The TCR breadth and depth analyses may have understated or missed part of the total T cell responses. Vaccinees and placebo recipients showed similar non-spike TCR breadth. Following vaccination, spike-specific CD8+ and CD4+ T cell responses reportedly exhibited substantial breadth.

Described treatment: over 15 received Ad26.COV2.S at low or high dose, single or two shots; about 5 received placebo; per-sample allocation not given. Day 63 after the first injection of vaccine or placebo was the sampling time. Based in Boston, the donor was an adult of 18-55 years. The table came from immunoSEQ multiplex PCR; TCRdb's copy has only in-frame clones and leaves some out. The repertoire has 300,000 to 400,000 clones, approximately 86% of them found once; the top ten carry around 11%. In regard to this clone: Its antigen is undetermined.

Germline values: CDR1 ENHRY, CDR2 SYGVKD. Trimming stripped 6 bases from V and 4 bases from J, with 10 bases between. The CDR3 has 12 residues. The chain employs TRBV10-3 and TRBJ2-7, with D perhaps TRBD2 (5 bases). The source of this sequence is a person aged 18-65 years who received the Ad26.COV2.S COVID-19 vaccine or a placebo. The sequencing here drew on peripheral blood, taken in a trial of Ad26.COV2.S vaccine versus placebo. CDR3 nucleotide sequence: TGTGCCATCAGGGACGGGGAGTACGAGCAGTACTTC. It encodes CAIRDGEYEQYF.